These 12 T cell receptor beta chains were sequenced from one sample in a study of blood T cell repertoires in COVID-19. Clones were sequenced by immunoSEQ multiplex PCR, and TCRdb holds only the in-frame ones, with some missing. This repertoire shows 70,000 or so clones, around three quarters found once; its top ten account for about 15%. Sample: peripheral blood. Every receptor here comes from a man aged 55-75 years with acute or convalescent COVID-19.

This clone came up many times. This chain joins TRBV19 and TRBJ1-1, with D perhaps matching TRBD1 (5 bases). The V gene lost 9 bases and the J gene lost 1 base, with 15 bases spanning the gap. Germline V lookup: CDR1 LNHDA, CDR2 SQIVND (reference sequence). CDR3 length: 14 amino acids. The CDR3 DNA follows: TGTGCCAGCCGACAGTCACCAACGAACACTGAAGCTTTCTTT. Protein: CASRQSPTNTEAFF.

This clone was seen a single time. V is TRBV18 and J is TRBJ2-5, with D maybe TRBD1 (5 bases). Looked up from germline, CDR1 is KGHSH and CDR2 is LQKENI. CDR3 length equals 16 residues. V gave up 3 bases and J gave up 1 base, with 15 bases separating them. Here the CDR3 reads CASSPVDSLSQETQYF. Written as DNA, the CDR3 is TGTGCCAGCTCACCGGTTGACAGCCTCTCCCAAGAGACCCAGTACTTC. Complete variable domain (other parts from reference TRBV18 and TRBJ2-5): NAGVMQNPRHLVRRRGQEARLRCSPMKGHSHVYWYRQLPEEGLKFMVYLQKENIIDESGMPKERFSAEFPKEGPSILRIQQVVRGDSAAYFCASSPVDSLSQETQYFGPGTRLLVL.

This clone has just a few counts. This chain links TRBV5-1 with TRBJ2-5, with 13 bases matching TRBD2. V was clipped by 4 bases and J by 4 bases; unmatched bases: 7. CDR3 length: 16 amino acids. Germline values: CDR1 SGHRS, CDR2 YFSETQ. Written as DNA, the CDR3 is TGCGCCAGCAGCAGTCCGGGACTAGCGGGGACAGAGACCCAGTACTTC. Protein: CASSSPGLAGTETQYF.

The chain combines TRBV6-2 or TRBV6-3 with TRBJ1-5; no reliable D call. The CDR3 contains 21 residues. CDR1 and CDR2 from the germline V gene are MNHEY and SVGEGT. V was clipped by 0 bases and J by 2 bases, with 26 bases between them. The CDR3 DNA is TGTGCCAGCAGTTACTCGCTACGCCCGGGGTCCACCTCGTATGGCAATCAGCCCCAGCATTTT. Encoded protein: CASSYSLRPGSTSYGNQPQHF.

The V gene is TRBV11-2, the J gene TRBJ2-2, with D maybe TRBD2 (5 bases). CDR3 size: 15 residues. CDR1 SGHAT and CDR2 FQNNGV come from the germline V gene. Trimming cost V 0 bases and J 2 bases, with 7 bases left between them. This CDR3 is CASSLEPGNTGELFF. The DNA of the CDR3 is TGTGCCAGCAGCTTAGAGCCGGGAAACACCGGGGAGCTGTTTTTT. The full variable domain, completed using reference TRBV11-2 and TRBJ2-2, is EAGVAQSPRYKIIEKRQSVAFWCNPISGHATLYWYQQILGQGPKLLIQFQNNGVVDDSQLPKDRFSAERLKGVDSTLKIQPAKLEDSAVYLCASSLEPGNTGELFFGEGSRLTVL.

CDR3 in amino acids: CASSPNTGWDEQYF. The CDR3 DNA is TGTGCCAGCTCACCTAATACGGGGTGGGACGAGCAGTACTTC. The rearrangement uses TRBV18 and TRBJ2-7; D perhaps matches TRBD2 (5 bases). Trimming pared 3 bases from V and 5 bases from J, leaving 14 bases between. Germline CDR1 KGHSH, CDR2 LQKENI. The CDR3 has 14 amino acids.

J is TRBJ1-6 and V is TRBV7-2; D gene unclear. Germline values: CDR1 SGHTA, CDR2 FQGNSA. The CDR3 consists of 15 residues. Trimming cost V 5 bases and J 5 bases, with 13 bases left between them. CDR3 amino acids: CASSQGGPDNSPLHF. The CDR3 nucleotides are TGTGCCAGCAGCCAAGGTGGGCCGGATAATTCACCCCTCCACTTT.

The rearrangement links TRBV5-1 to TRBJ2-2; no firm D call. Trimming took 0 bases from V and 8 from J, leaving 8 bases between them. The CDR3 is 13 residues long. Germline V gives CDR1 SGHRS, CDR2 YFSETQ. CDR3 coding DNA: TGCGCCAGCAGCTTGGATCCGTCGGGGGAGCTGTTTTTT. It translates to CASSLDPSGELFF.

This chain uses TRBV5-1 with TRBJ1-1; D is uncertain. The V gene's germline CDR1 is SGHRS and CDR2 YFSETQ. The length of the CDR3 is 13 residues. Deletions cut 0 bases from V and 2 bases from J, with 5 bases between. The CDR3 nucleotides are TGCGCCAGCAGCTTGGAGCTAAACACTGAAGCTTTCTTT. It codes for CASSLELNTEAFF.

This clone was seen a few times. V and J are TRBV3-1 (or the pseudogene TRBV3-2) and TRBJ2-2; D perhaps matches TRBD1 (6 bases). Germline assignment: CDR1 LGHDT and CDR2 YNNKEL (reference sequence). Trimming removed 4 bases at V and 5 bases at J, with 23 bases between. The CDR3 contains 18 residues. This CDR3 reads CASSPLGETGRRTGELFF. In DNA, the CDR3 is TGTGCCAGCAGCCCCCTTGGAGAGACAGGCCGACGGACCGGGGAGCTGTTTTTT.

The rearrangement uses TRBV9 and TRBJ2-7, with 7 bases that match TRBD1. This CDR3 has 16 amino acids. CDR1 SGDLS and CDR2 YYNGEE come from the germline V gene. The ends lost 0 bases at V and 2 bases at J; junction bases unmatched: 8. CDR3 in DNA: TGTGCCAGCAGCGTAGGTGAAGGGGGCAGGGCCTACGAGCAGTACTTC. Translation: CASSVGEGGRAYEQYF.

The chain carries TRBV27 and TRBJ1-4; D possibly corresponds to TRBD1 (5 bases). This CDR3 contains 14 residues. Deletions cut 3 bases from V and 7 bases from J, with 12 bases between. Germline V gene data show CDR1 as MNHEY and CDR2 as SMNVEV (reference sequence). CDR3 sequence (DNA): TGTGCCAGCAGTTTCCGGGGGGATGGTGAAAAACTGTTTTTT. This translates into CASSFRGDGEKLFF.